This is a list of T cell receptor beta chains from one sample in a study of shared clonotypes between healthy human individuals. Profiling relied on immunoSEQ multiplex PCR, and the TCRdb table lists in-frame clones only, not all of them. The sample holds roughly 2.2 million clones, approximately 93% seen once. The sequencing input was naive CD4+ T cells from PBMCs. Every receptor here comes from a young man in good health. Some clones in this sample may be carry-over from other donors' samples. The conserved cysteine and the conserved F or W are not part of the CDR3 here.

cdr3_aa: ASSSSGAGTDTQY
v_call: TRBV5-1
j_call: TRBJ2-3

cdr3_aa: ASSQRLLWETQY
v_call: TRBV7-9
j_call: TRBJ2-5

cdr3_aa: ASRQGGWDGNTIY
v_call: TRBV28
j_call: TRBJ1-3

cdr3_aa: ASSSKYRDRDTDTQY
v_call: TRBV7-9
j_call: TRBJ2-3

cdr3_aa: AISESDRPNEKLF
v_call: TRBV10-3
j_call: TRBJ1-4

cdr3_aa: AWSVRGLRAEQY
v_call: TRBV30
j_call: TRBJ2-7

cdr3_aa: ASSFLTYGTTSYEQY
v_call: TRBV7-9
j_call: TRBJ2-7

cdr3_aa: ASSVGPSGRGQETQY
v_call: TRBV9
j_call: TRBJ2-5

cdr3_aa: ASSQDRMGVGQPQH
v_call: TRBV4-3
j_call: TRBJ1-5

cdr3_aa: ASSLNRPGRDGYT
v_call: TRBV28
j_call: TRBJ1-2

cdr3_aa: ASSEKGPRHTQY
v_call: TRBV6-1
j_call: TRBJ2-3

cdr3_aa: ASSVALSGEQF
v_call: TRBV9
j_call: TRBJ2-1

cdr3_aa: ASRFRTTGDSPLH
v_call: TRBV28
j_call: TRBJ1-6

cdr3_aa: ASPPSGHPNYGYT
v_call: TRBV30
j_call: TRBJ1-2

cdr3_aa: ASSSGTSINGELF
v_call: TRBV5-4
j_call: TRBJ2-2

cdr3_aa: ASRGLAVFDEQF
v_call: TRBV2
j_call: TRBJ2-1

cdr3_aa: ASSILIGEGHEQF
v_call: TRBV19
j_call: TRBJ2-1

cdr3_aa: ASSTYIQETQY
v_call: TRBV7-3
j_call: TRBJ2-5

cdr3_aa: ASSQDPGEDTQY
v_call: TRBV4-2
j_call: TRBJ2-3

cdr3_aa: ASSLKASSPDTQY
v_call: TRBV5-1
j_call: TRBJ2-3

cdr3_aa: ASSQDRRQGEAF
v_call: TRBV4-1
j_call: TRBJ1-1

cdr3_aa: ASRSQGDRELF
v_call: TRBV5-1
j_call: TRBJ2-2

cdr3_aa: ASSRIGDTGNTIY
v_call: TRBV6-1
j_call: TRBJ1-3

cdr3_aa: ASSLQGREETQY
v_call: TRBV5-1
j_call: TRBJ2-5

cdr3_aa: ASSLTGVTEAF
v_call: TRBV4-2
j_call: TRBJ1-1

cdr3_aa: AWTSGTDTQY
v_call: TRBV30
j_call: TRBJ2-3

cdr3_aa: ASSLATELKFGQPQH
v_call: TRBV5-4
j_call: TRBJ1-5

cdr3_aa: ATSSVNTGELF
v_call: TRBV15
j_call: TRBJ2-2

cdr3_aa: ASSFEPSSGYT
v_call: TRBV5-1
j_call: TRBJ1-2

cdr3_aa: ASSGLLGQGASDTQY
v_call: TRBV25-1
j_call: TRBJ2-3

cdr3_aa: ASSDPSGQETQY
v_call: TRBV5-1
j_call: TRBJ2-5

cdr3_aa: ASSLMTPGNQPQH
v_call: TRBV2
j_call: TRBJ1-5

cdr3_aa: ASSLSGRLAQLWDTQY
v_call: TRBV5-1
j_call: TRBJ2-3

cdr3_aa: ATSILGTTSPDTQY
v_call: TRBV15
j_call: TRBJ2-3

cdr3_aa: ASSPGGGWNTEAF
v_call: TRBV27
j_call: TRBJ1-1

cdr3_aa: AWSETGRYEKLF
v_call: TRBV30
j_call: TRBJ1-4

cdr3_aa: ASSQGDVVAGANVLT
v_call: TRBV4-3
j_call: TRBJ2-6

cdr3_aa: ASSLFGLAGGATDTQY
v_call: TRBV13
j_call: TRBJ2-3

cdr3_aa: ASSLTGTGNTGELF
v_call: TRBV7-3
j_call: TRBJ2-2

cdr3_aa: ASSLVASMGPPDTQY
v_call: TRBV11-2
j_call: TRBJ2-3

cdr3_aa: ASSLGRATEQF
v_call: TRBV27
j_call: TRBJ2-1

cdr3_aa: ASKGQMNTEAF
v_call: TRBV6-4
j_call: TRBJ1-1

cdr3_aa: ASSLRDSRRYEQF
v_call: TRBV6-5
j_call: TRBJ2-1

cdr3_aa: ASSLSEAGVVDTQY
v_call: TRBV5-1
j_call: TRBJ2-3

cdr3_aa: SARDQGKKY
v_call: TRBV20-1
j_call: TRBJ2-7